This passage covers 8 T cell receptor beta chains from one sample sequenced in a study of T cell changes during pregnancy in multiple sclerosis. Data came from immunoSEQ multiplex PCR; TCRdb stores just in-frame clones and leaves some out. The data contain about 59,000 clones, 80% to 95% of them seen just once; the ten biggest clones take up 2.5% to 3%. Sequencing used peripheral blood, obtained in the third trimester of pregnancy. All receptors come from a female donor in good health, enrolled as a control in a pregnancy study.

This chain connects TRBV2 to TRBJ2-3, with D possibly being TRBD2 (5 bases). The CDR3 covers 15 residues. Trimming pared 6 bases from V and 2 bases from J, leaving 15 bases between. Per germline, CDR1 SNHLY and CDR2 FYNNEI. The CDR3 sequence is CASRHLEEATDTQYF. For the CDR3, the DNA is TGTGCCAGCAGACATCTTGAGGAGGCCACAGATACGCAGTATTTT. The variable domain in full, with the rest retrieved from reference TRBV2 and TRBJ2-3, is EPEVTQTPSHQVTQMGQEVILRCVPISNHLYFYWYRQILGQKVEFLVSFYNNEISEKSEIFDDQFSVERPDGSNFTLKIRSTKLEDSAMYFCASRHLEEATDTQYFGPGTRLTVL.

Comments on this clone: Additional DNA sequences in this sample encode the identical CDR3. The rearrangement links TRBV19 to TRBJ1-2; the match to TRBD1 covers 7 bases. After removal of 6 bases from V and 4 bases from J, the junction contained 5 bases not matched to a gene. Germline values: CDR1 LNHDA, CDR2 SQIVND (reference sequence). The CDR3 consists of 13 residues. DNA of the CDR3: TGTGCCAGTAGCCTAACAGGGGCCTATGGCTACACCTTC. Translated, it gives CASSLTGAYGYTF.

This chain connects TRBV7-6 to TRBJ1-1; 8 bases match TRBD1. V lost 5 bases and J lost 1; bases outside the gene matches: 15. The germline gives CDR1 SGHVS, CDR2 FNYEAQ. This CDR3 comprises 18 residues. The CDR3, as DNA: TGTGCCAGCAGCGCCCGAAGGGCAGGGGGCGTCGGGAACACTGAAGCTTTCTTT. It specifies CASSARRAGGVGNTEAFF.

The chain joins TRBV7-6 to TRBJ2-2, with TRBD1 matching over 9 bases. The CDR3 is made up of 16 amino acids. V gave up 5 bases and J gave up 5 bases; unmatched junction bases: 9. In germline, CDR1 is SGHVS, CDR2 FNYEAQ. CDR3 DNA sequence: TGTGCCAGCAGCGAACGGGGACAGGGCTTGACCGGGGAGCTGTTTTTT. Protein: CASSERGQGLTGELFF.

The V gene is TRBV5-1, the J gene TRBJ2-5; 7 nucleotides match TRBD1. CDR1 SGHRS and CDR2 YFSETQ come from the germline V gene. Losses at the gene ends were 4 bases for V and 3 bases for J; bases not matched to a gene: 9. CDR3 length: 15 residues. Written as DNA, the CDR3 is TGCGCCAGCAGCCTGGGGACAGCTGGTGAAGAGACCCAGTACTTC. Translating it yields CASSLGTAGEETQYF.

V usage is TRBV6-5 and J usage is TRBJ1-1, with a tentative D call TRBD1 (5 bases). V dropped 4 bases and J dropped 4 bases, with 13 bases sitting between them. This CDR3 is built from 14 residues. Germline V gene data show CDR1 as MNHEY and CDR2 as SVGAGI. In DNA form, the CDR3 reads TGTGCCAGCAGTTTAAGTGGAGGGACCACTGAAGCTTTCTTT. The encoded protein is CASSLSGGTTEAFF.

In DNA form, the CDR3 reads TGTGCCAGCAGTGAAACAGGGTTCTCCTACGAGCAGTACTTC. This codes for CASSETGFSYEQYF. The rearrangement uses TRBV25-1 and TRBJ2-7; weak D call: TRBD1 (6 bases). CDR1 and CDR2 from the germline V gene are MGHDK and SYGVNS. Trimming took 2 bases from V and 0 from J, leaving 8 bases between them. This CDR3 has 14 residues.

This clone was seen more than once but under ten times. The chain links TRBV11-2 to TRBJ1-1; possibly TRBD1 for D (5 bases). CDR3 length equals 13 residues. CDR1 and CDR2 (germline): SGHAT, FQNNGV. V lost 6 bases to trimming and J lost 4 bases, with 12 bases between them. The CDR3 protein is CASRFGGGTEAFF. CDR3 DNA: TGTGCCAGCAGGTTCGGGGGAGGCACTGAAGCTTTCTTT.